This T cell receptor (beta chain) was identified during a study of beta chain features in type 1 diabetes. The study, taken as a whole, reports: Naive, central memory and Treg TCRB repertoires seemed to resemble each other more closely in patients than they did in healthy donors. When Type 1 diabetes patients were examined, their TCRB CDR3s proved moderately but significantly shorter in all four CD4+ subsets.

A sort by CD45RO/CCR7/CD25/CD127/CD95/CD27 yielded CD4+ naive, central memory, regulatory and stem cell-like memory cells. In all sorted populations, purity surpassed 95%. There are a few counts of this clone. The antigen remains undetermined. The whole isolated RNA underwent reverse transcription, so sequencing captured expressed TCRB transcripts. Here immunoSEQ multiplex PCR was the method, and the copy in TCRdb shows in-frame clones only, minus some. Of tens of thousands of clones in the sample, just under 65% were seen once. The ends lost 3 bases at V and 7 bases at J; junction bases unmatched: 16. The CDR3 spans 19 residues. Germline lookup yields CDR1 SGHAT and CDR2 FQDESV (reference sequence).

V is TRBV11-1 and J is TRBJ2-1, with 12 bases identical to TRBD2. The source material was stem cell memory CD4+ T cells from blood. The source is a woman in her twenties or thirties with type 1 diabetes. The CDR3 DNA reads TGTGCCAGCAGCTTTACGGCTTACCTAGCGGGAGGGCCTGGTAATGAGCAGTTCTTC. Amino acid sequence: CASSFTAYLAGGPGNEQFF.